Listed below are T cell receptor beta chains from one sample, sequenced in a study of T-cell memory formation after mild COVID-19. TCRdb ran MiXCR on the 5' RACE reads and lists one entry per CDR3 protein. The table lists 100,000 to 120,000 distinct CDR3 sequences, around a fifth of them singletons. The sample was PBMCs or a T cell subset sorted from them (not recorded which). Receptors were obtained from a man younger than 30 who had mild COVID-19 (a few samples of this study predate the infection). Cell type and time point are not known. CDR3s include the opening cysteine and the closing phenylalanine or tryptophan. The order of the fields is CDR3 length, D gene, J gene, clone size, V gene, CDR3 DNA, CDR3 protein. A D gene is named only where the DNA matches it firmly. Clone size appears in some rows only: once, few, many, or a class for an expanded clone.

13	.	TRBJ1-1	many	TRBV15	TGTGCCACCCAATCCACAGGGAACACTGAAGCTTTCTTT	CATQSTGNTEAFF
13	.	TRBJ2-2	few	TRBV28	TGTGCCGTAAGAGAGGGGGGCGCCGGGGAGCTGTTTTTT	CAVREGGAGELFF
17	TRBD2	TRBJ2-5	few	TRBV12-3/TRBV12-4	TGTGCCAGCAGTTTAGCGCTGGGGGGGGGACTCCGGCGGACCCAGTACTTC	CASSLALGGGLRRTQYF
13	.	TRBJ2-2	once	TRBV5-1	TGCGCCAGCAGCTTCGGGCAGCCCGGGGAGCTGTTTTTT	CASSFGQPGELFF
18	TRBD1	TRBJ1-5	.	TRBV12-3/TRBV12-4	TGTGCCCCCGACAGAGACAGGGGAAAGATTTGTGGCAATCAGCCCCAGCATTTT	CAPDRDRGKICGNQPQHF
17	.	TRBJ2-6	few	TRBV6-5	TGTGCCAGCAGTTATGGCCAGGGTCGCGTTGGGGCCAACGTCCTGACTTTC	CASSYGQGRVGANVLTF
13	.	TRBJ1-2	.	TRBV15	TGTGCCACCAGCAAAGACAGCAACTATGGCTACACCTTC	CATSKDSNYGYTF
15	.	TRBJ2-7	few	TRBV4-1	TGCGCCAGCAGCCAAGTGGAAGGAGCCCTCTACGAGCAGTACTTC	CASSQVEGALYEQYF
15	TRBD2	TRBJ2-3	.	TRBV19	TGTGCCAGTAGTACCCGGGAGGCCGGGCCAGATACGCAGTATTTT	CASSTREAGPDTQYF
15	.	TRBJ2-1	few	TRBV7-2	TGTGCCAGCAGCTTAGACCCCACCCAACAGGATGAGCAGTTCTTC	CASSLDPTQQDEQFF